A selection of T cell receptor beta chains follows, all from one sample in a study of technical replicates of blood from several donors. This table comes from immunoSEQ multiplex PCR, and its TCRdb copy is limited to in-frame clones, with some not included. This sample yields under 65,000 clones, of which around nine tenths are seen a single time; about 5% belongs to the top ten. Sequences were obtained from PBMCs. These receptors were obtained from a human donor in good health. Some clones in this sample may be carry-over from other donors' samples. Both conserved end residues are part of each CDR3. A D gene is named only where the DNA matches it firmly. Some rows mark clone size as missing; the rest say once, few, many or name a class of expanded clone.

d_gene	abundance	j_gene	v_gene	CDR3aa	CDR3nt
TRBD1	.	TRBJ2-7	TRBV4-1	CASSVSGTGKAYEQYF	TGCGCCAGCAGCGTATCCGGGACAGGTAAAGCCTACGAGCAGTACTTC
TRBD2	.	TRBJ2-7	TRBV20-1	CSALLAYEQYF	TGCAGTGCACTACTAGCGTACGAGCAGTACTTC
TRBD1	.	TRBJ1-3	TRBV7-9	CASSLAATGARGNTIYF	TGTGCCAGCAGCTTAGCGGCGACAGGGGCACGCGGAAACACCATATATTTT
TRBD2	.	TRBJ2-3	TRBV5-1	CASSLAAGGTDTQYF	TGCGCCAGCAGCTTGGCGGCGGGGGGCACAGATACGCAGTATTTT
TRBD2	.	TRBJ2-1	TRBV19	CASSVSQRGGRNEQFF	TGTGCCAGTAGTGTCTCCCAGCGGGGGGGCAGGAATGAGCAGTTCTTC
TRBD1	.	TRBJ2-2	TRBV7-8	CASSLVAGGSNTGELFF	TGTGCCAGCAGCTTAGTTGCAGGGGGCAGTAACACCGGGGAGCTGTTTTTT
.	few	TRBJ2-7	TRBV9	CASSVEQAPSSYEQYF	TGTGCCAGCAGCGTAGAGCAAGCACCTAGTTCCTACGAGCAGTACTTC
.	.	TRBJ2-3	TRBV18	CASSPPRAGPSTDTQYF	TGTGCCAGCTCACCACCGCGAGCGGGTCCTAGCACAGATACGCAGTATTTT
TRBD2	.	TRBJ2-3	TRBV9	CASSAPRGLAGGPNTDTQYF	TGTGCCAGCAGCGCACCCAGGGGGCTAGCGGGAGGGCCGAACACAGATACGCAGTATTTT
.	.	TRBJ2-7	TRBV7-6	CASSLAAAVSSYEQYF	TGTGCCAGCAGCTTAGCGGCGGCAGTTAGCTCCTACGAGCAGTACTTC
TRBD1	once	TRBJ2-2	TRBV5-1	CASSVQGLYTGELFF	TGCGCCAGCAGCGTACAGGGGCTTTACACCGGGGAGCTGTTTTTT
.	.	TRBJ1-2	TRBV5-6	CASSFTHGYTF	TGTGCCAGCAGCTTTACTCATGGCTACACCTTC
.	.	TRBJ2-7	TRBV7-8	CASSYRTTYYEQYF	TGTGCCAGCAGCTACCGGACTACGTACTACGAGCAGTACTTC
.	.	TRBJ2-5	TRBV29-1	CSVDGQRQETQYF	TGCAGCGTAGACGGACAGCGTCAAGAGACCCAGTACTTC